A single sample gave rise to the 22 T cell receptor beta chains below, sequenced in a study of CD8 T cells in ankylosing spondylitis. From the 5' RACE reads, TCRdb called clonotypes with MiXCR, one entry per CDR3 protein. This sample has around 28,000 distinct CDR3 sequences, with about 30% found just once. The sequenced material came from synovial fluid, either unsorted or a sorted T cell fraction (not recorded which). The receptors come from a male donor with ankylosing spondylitis.

V usage is TRBV6-1 and J usage is TRBJ2-2; D may be TRBD1 (5 bases). CDR3 length equals 11 residues. Trimming pared 6 bases from V and 11 bases from J, leaving 10 bases between. CDR1 and CDR2 from the germline V gene are MNHNS and SASEGT. The CDR3 DNA sequence: TGTGCCAGCAGGGGGCTCGGCGAGCTGTTTTTT. This sequence encodes CASRGLGELFF.

This sequence joins TRBV29-1 and TRBJ2-3, with D possibly matching TRBD2 (6 bases). V was clipped by 7 bases and J by 7 bases, with 15 bases between them. Germline V gene sequence: CDR1 SQVTM, CDR2 ANQGSEA. This CDR3 comprises 12 residues. CDR3 bases: TGCAGCGCAGGAGGGCCCGTAAATACGCAGTATTTT. It specifies CSAGGPVNTQYF.

V gene TRBV11-2 combines with J gene TRBJ2-7; 10 bases are shared with TRBD1. The V gene's germline CDR1 is SGHAT and CDR2 FQNNGV. The CDR3 spans 14 residues. The V segment lost 5 bases and the J segment 4 bases; nucleotides outside the gene matches: 5. CDR3 nucleotide sequence: TGTGCCAGCAGCCTCGGGACAGGGGTATACGAGCAGTACTTC. The encoded protein is CASSLGTGVYEQYF. The variable domain in full, with the rest retrieved from reference TRBV11-2 and TRBJ2-7, is EAGVAQSPRYKIIEKRQSVAFWCNPISGHATLYWYQQILGQGPKLLIQFQNNGVVDDSQLPKDRFSAERLKGVDSTLKIQPAKLEDSAVYLCASSLGTGVYEQYFGPGTRLTVT.

This chain links TRBV12-3 or TRBV12-4 with TRBJ1-2; D gene ambiguous. Trimming took 6 bases from V and 4 from J, leaving 15 bases between them. This CDR3 region has 14 residues. Here the CDR3 DNA reads TGTGCCAGCAGGTTGGGTCTTTGGCCCTATGGCTACACCTTC. This translates into CASRLGLWPYGYTF.

This clonotype was observed a few times. The J gene is TRBJ2-7, the V gene TRBV3-1; no clear D. Trimming removed 0 bases from V and 0 bases from J, with 6 bases in between. The CDR3 has 14 amino acids. Germline loops: CDR1 LGHDT, CDR2 YNNKEL (reference sequence). DNA for the CDR3: TGTGCCAGCAGCCAAGATATAGGCTCCTACGAGCAGTACTTC. Its protein product is CASSQDIGSYEQYF.

The rearrangement joins TRBV6-1 to TRBJ1-2; D remains ambiguous. V was shortened by 10 bases and J by 8 bases, with 17 bases between the two germline ends. The CDR3 runs to 12 residues. In germline, CDR1 is MNHNS, CDR2 SASEGT. CDR3 in amino acids: CATTDGPSGYTF. The CDR3 DNA reads as TGTGCCACCACCGACGGACCCTCCGGCTACACCTTC.

CDR3 bases: TGTGCCAGCAGCTTAGCGGGAGGCAACACCGGGGAGCTGTTTTTT. Protein sequence: CASSLAGGNTGELFF. The chain is built from TRBV7-2 and TRBJ2-2, with D maybe TRBD2 (6 bases). Germline V gives CDR1 SGHTA, CDR2 FQGNSA. This CDR3 comprises 15 residues. V dropped 0 bases and J dropped 2 bases, with 7 bases sitting between them.

The V call is TRBV24-1, the J call TRBJ2-1; 12 bases agree with TRBD2. The CDR3 is 16 amino acids. From germline, CDR1 is KGHDR and CDR2 SFDVKD. The V and J ends lost 3 bases and 8 bases, in that order; junction bases with no gene match: 7. CDR3: CATSDLTSGRVHEQFF. CDR3 sequence (DNA): TGTGCCACCAGTGATCTGACTAGCGGGAGAGTACATGAGCAGTTCTTC.

The chain has TRBV12-3 or TRBV12-4 and TRBJ2-3, with TRBD1 matching over 7 bases. This CDR3 comprises 14 residues. V was clipped by 3 bases and J by 6 bases; unmatched bases: 6. As DNA, the CDR3 is TGTGCCAGCAGTTTCTTGAAGGGGGCCGATACGCAGTATTTT. Its translation is CASSFLKGADTQYF.

This clonotype has just a few counts. This rearrangement joins TRBV20-1 to TRBJ2-1; 7 nucleotides align to TRBD2. The CDR3 contains 18 residues. Germline CDR1 and CDR2: DFQATT and SNEGSKA (reference sequence). J gave up 0 bases and V 2 bases, and 13 bases lay outside the gene matches. The CDR3 DNA reads as TGCAGTGCTAGATGGGCCGATCTAGCGGAGAGCTCCTACAATGAGCAGTTCTTC. It is translated as CSARWADLAESSYNEQFF.

The chain has TRBV7-2 and TRBJ2-7; D not certain. From germline, CDR1 is SGHTA and CDR2 FQGNSA. The CDR3 contains 15 residues. V gave up 0 bases and J gave up 2 bases, with 11 bases separating them. This chain's CDR3 is CASSLATNGPYEQYV. In nucleotides, the CDR3 is TGTGCCAGCAGCTTAGCGACAAATGGGCCCTACGAGCAGTACGTC.

V usage is TRBV24-1 and J usage is TRBJ2-1; TRBD2 aligns across 12 bases. CDR1 and CDR2 from the germline V gene are KGHDR and SFDVKD. The V gene end was trimmed by 5 bases and the J gene end by 0 bases; junction bases not matched to a gene: 16. CDR3 length: 21 residues. DNA for the CDR3: TGTGCCACCAGTGTGCCGGGACTAGCGGGTCCAACGGAAGACTCCTACAATGAGCAGTTCTTC. It specifies CATSVPGLAGPTEDSYNEQFF.

J is TRBJ1-1 and V is TRBV11-3; TRBD1 might be the D (5 bases). The CDR3 contains 15 residues. Germline V CDR1 and CDR2: SGHNT, YENEEA. The ends were cut back, 5 bases at V and 4 bases at J, with 17 bases in the middle. The CDR3 bases are TGTGCCAGCAGCCCCGGGGCGGGGTCTGGCACTGAAGCTTTCTTT. It specifies CASSPGAGSGTEAFF.

The chain joins TRBV20-1 to TRBJ2-2; possible D gene TRBD2, 6 bases. From germline, CDR1 is DFQATT and CDR2 SNEGSKA (reference sequence). The CDR3 runs to 17 residues. V lost 0 bases, J lost 4 bases, and 18 bases lay in between. CDR3 nucleotide sequence: TGCAGTGCTAGAGATAAACCCGAGCGGGTGTTCACCGGGGAGCTGTTTTTT. This translates into CSARDKPERVFTGELFF.

The chain links TRBV6-1 to TRBJ1-5; a weak D match, TRBD1 (6 bases). The germline V gene has CDR1 MNHNS and CDR2 SASEGT. The ends were cut back, 3 bases at V and 4 bases at J, with 13 bases in the middle. This CDR3 is built from 15 residues. CDR3 residues: CASSDWWTENQPQHF. CDR3 nucleotides: TGTGCCAGCAGTGACTGGTGGACAGAAAATCAGCCCCAGCATTTT.

This clonotype has just a few counts. CDR3 region: CASSFVRSYEQYF. The CDR3 DNA reads TGTGCCAGCAGCTTCGTCAGATCCTACGAGCAGTACTTC. The chain has TRBV7-9 and TRBJ2-7; D uncertain. This CDR3 has 13 amino acids. The germline gives CDR1 SEHNR, CDR2 FQNEAQ (reference sequence). Trimming removed 3 bases from V and 1 base from J, with 7 bases in between.

This clonotype was recorded a few times. V and J are TRBV2 and TRBJ2-4, with D possibly TRBD2 on 6 matching bases. The length of the CDR3 is 16 residues. The germline gives CDR1 SNHLY, CDR2 FYNNEI. V lost 3 bases and J lost 2, with 14 bases in between. CDR3 bases: TGTGCCAGCAGTGAGGGCAGGGCGGGGACCAAAAACATTCAGTACTTC. Translating it yields CASSEGRAGTKNIQYF. The variable domain in full, completed from reference TRBV2 and TRBJ2-4, reads EPEVTQTPSHQVTQMGQEVILRCVPISNHLYFYWYRQILGQKVEFLVSFYNNEISEKSEIFDDQFSVERPDGSNFTLKIRSTKLEDSAMYFCASSEGRAGTKNIQYFGAGTRLSVL.

Relative to its sample, this clonotype is medium-sized. The chain is built from TRBV12-3 or TRBV12-4 and TRBJ2-3; unclear D gene. This CDR3 region has 14 residues. V gave up 6 bases and J gave up 0 bases, with 10 bases separating them. Here the CDR3 DNA reads TGTGCCAGCAGCTTCATGCTCAGCACAGATACGCAGTATTTT. This codes for CASSFMLSTDTQYF.

In this sample, this clonotype turned up many times. CDR3 loop: CSAQRQDLGAQETQYF. The CDR3 DNA follows: TGCAGCGCCCAACGACAGGATCTCGGGGCGCAAGAGACCCAGTACTTC. This chain links TRBV29-1 with TRBJ2-5; D is possibly TRBD1 (6 bases). With 7 bases removed from V and 2 bases from J, the gap between germline ends came to 23 bases. This CDR3 is built from 16 residues. The germline gives CDR1 SQVTM, CDR2 ANQGSEA.

The chain employs TRBV4-2 and TRBJ2-3, with TRBD2 identical over 8 bases. The CDR3 covers 17 residues. V dropped 4 bases and J dropped 4; count of bases not matched to a gene: 13. Germline assignment: CDR1 LGHNA and CDR2 YNFKEQ. The CDR3 coding sequence is TGTGCCAGCAGCCCGGGACTAGGAAATGGTTGGGCAGATACGCAGTATTTT. Its protein is CASSPGLGNGWADTQYF.

This clonotype was seen a handful of times. The rearrangement uses TRBV7-9 and TRBJ2-7, with D possibly matching TRBD1 (6 bases). Germline V gene sequence: CDR1 SEHNR, CDR2 FQNEAQ (reference sequence). The germline V and J ends were trimmed by 1 base and 10 bases, with 8 bases remaining between them. CDR3 length: 11 residues. The CDR3 sequence: CASSLEQGQYF. The CDR3 nucleotides are TGTGCCAGCAGCTTAGAACAGGGCCAGTACTTC.

V is TRBV9 and J is TRBJ2-1; TRBD2 aligns across 12 bases. CDR3 length equals 17 residues. Germline V gives CDR1 SGDLS, CDR2 YYNGEE. Trimming removed 0 bases from V and 4 bases from J; junction bases left unmatched: 5. The CDR3 DNA is TGTGCCAGCAGCGTAGAAGGGACTAGCGGGTATTACAATGAGCAGTTCTTC. Residues: CASSVEGTSGYYNEQFF.